This entry is about one TCR beta chain. Its antigen is currently unknown. The time point was: blood 4 weeks post-SBRT, at nephrectomy. Treatment here: 15 Gy SBRT to primary tumor, nephrectomy 4 weeks later. Nephrectomy followed 15 Gy stereotactic body radiation by 4 weeks. The data originate from a study of radiation and T cells in renal cell carcinoma. Overall study results and limits: Top tumor clonotypes rose in blood 2 weeks post-radiation, then contracted. No pretreatment tumor biopsies were available for baseline clonotypes.

Sequencing used immunoSEQ multiplex PCR; TCRdb keeps in-frame clones, though not all of them. The repertoire holds roughly 86,000 clones, around four fifths seen once, with approximately 8.8% in the top ten. Per the germline V gene, CDR1 is LNHNV and CDR2 is YYDKDF (reference sequence). J gave up 1 base and V 1 base, and 6 bases lay outside the gene matches. There are 18 residues in the CDR3. The chain combines TRBV15 with TRBJ2-1; 11 bases align to TRBD2. The TCR originated in a man in his fifties or sixties with renal cell carcinoma. The sequenced sample was blood, obtained from a patient whose treatment included radiotherapy and nephrectomy. The CDR3 is CATSRGGTSGRSYNEQFF. DNA for the CDR3: TGTGCCACCAGCAGAGGAGGCACTAGCGGGAGATCCTACAATGAGCAGTTCTTC.